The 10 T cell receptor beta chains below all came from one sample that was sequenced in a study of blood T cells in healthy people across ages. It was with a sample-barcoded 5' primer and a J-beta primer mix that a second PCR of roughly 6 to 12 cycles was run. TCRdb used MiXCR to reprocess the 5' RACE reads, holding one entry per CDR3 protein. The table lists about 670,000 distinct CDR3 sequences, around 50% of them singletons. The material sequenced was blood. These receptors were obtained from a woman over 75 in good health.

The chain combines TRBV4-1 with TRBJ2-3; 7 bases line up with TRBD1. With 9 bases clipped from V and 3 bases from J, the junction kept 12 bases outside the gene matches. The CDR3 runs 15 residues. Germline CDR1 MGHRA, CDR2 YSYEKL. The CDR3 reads CASEQGPVGTDTQYF. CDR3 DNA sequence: TGCGCCAGTGAACAGGGGCCGGTGGGTACAGATACGCAGTATTTT.

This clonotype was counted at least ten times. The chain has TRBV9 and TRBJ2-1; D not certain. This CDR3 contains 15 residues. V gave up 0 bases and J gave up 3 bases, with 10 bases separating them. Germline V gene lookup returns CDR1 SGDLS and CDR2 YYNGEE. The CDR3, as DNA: TGTGCCAGCAGCGTAGTCCCCAGCGACTACAATGAGCAGTTCTTC. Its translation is CASSVVPSDYNEQFF.

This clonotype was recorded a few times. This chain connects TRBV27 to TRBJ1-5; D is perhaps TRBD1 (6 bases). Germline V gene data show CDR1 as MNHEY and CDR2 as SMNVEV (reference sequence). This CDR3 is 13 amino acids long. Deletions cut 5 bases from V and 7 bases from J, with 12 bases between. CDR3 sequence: CASSLLGQQPQHF. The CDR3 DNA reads TGTGCCAGCAGTCTACTAGGACAGCAGCCCCAGCATTTT.

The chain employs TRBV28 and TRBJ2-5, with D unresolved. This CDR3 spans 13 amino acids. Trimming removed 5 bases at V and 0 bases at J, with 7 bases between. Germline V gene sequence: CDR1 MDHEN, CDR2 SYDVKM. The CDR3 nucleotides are TGTGCCAGCAGTAGGTTAAACCAAGAGACCCAGTACTTC. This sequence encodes CASSRLNQETQYF.

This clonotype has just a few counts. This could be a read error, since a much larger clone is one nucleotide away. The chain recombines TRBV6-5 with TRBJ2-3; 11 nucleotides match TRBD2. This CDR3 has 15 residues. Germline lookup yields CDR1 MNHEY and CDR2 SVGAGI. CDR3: CASSPGTSGTDTRYF. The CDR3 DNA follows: TGTGCCAGCAGTCCCGGGACTAGCGGCACAGATACGCGGTATTTT.

CDR3 DNA: TGTGCCAGCAGCCAAACTAGAGTAACGAACACCGGGGAGCTGTTTTTT. Translating gives CASSQTRVTNTGELFF. This chain uses TRBV3-1 with TRBJ2-2; TRBD2 is a possible D gene (5 bases). The CDR3 spans 16 residues. The V gene's germline CDR1 is LGHDT and CDR2 YNNKEL (reference sequence). Trimming stripped 2 bases from V and 0 bases from J, with 10 bases between.

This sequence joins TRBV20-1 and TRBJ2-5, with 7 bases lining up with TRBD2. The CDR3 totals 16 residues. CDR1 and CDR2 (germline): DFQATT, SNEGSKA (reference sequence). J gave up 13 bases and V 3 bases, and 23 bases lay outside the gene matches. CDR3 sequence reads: CSARTPSAGDYNERYF. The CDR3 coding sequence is TGCAGTGCTAGGACCCCGTCTGCGGGGGATTACAATGAGCGGTACTTC.

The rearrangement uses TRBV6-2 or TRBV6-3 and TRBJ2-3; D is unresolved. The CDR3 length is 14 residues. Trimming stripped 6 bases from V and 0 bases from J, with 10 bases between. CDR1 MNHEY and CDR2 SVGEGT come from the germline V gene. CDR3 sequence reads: CASRLYLSTDTQYF. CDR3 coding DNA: TGTGCCAGCAGACTGTACTTGAGCACAGATACGCAGTATTTT.

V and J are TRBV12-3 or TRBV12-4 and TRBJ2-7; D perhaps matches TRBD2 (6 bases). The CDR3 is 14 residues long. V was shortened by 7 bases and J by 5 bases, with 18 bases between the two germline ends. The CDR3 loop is CASTVDGGSDEQYF. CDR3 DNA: TGTGCCAGCACCGTGGACGGGGGTAGTGACGAGCAGTACTTC.

The CDR3 nucleotides are TGCAGTGCTAGATCACCAAGCGGCAATGAGCAGTACTTC. This translates into CSARSPSGNEQYF. The chain carries TRBV20-1 and TRBJ2-7; D might be TRBD2 (5 bases). CDR3 length: 13 residues. Germline V lookup: CDR1 DFQATT, CDR2 SNEGSKA (reference sequence). Trimming shortened V by 2 bases and J by 7 bases, and 15 bases separated the two germline ends.